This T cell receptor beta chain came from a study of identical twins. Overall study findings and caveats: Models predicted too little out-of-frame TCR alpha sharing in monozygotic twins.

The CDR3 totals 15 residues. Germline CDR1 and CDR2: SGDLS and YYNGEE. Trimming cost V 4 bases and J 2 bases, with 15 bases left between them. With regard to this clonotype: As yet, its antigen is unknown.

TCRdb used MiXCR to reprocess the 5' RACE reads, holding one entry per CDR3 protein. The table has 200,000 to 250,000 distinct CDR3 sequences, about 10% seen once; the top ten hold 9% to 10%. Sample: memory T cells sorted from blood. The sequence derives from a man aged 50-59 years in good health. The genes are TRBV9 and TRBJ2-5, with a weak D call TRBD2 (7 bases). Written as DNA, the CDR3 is TGTGCCAGCAGCCCGATGGGGGGGGCTCAAGAGACCCAGTACTTC. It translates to CASSPMGGAQETQYF.